This paragraph reports one T cell receptor beta chain. In the authors' methods: Nucleated cell counts were estimated from reference gene primer amplification. Sequencing used immunoSEQ multiplex PCR; TCRdb keeps in-frame clones, though not all of them. V, J and clone size derive from that table, while D and trimming were established from the DNA sequence. The table shows 150,000 to 200,000 clones, with about nine tenths occurring only once. This sample was taken from a study of blood T cell repertoires in COVID-19. Study-level background: Researchers got acute and convalescent COVID-19 samples from the United States, Italy and Spain. Sample material is recorded as cDNA or gDNA derived from T cells, B-cell-depleted T cells, or PBMCs.

This CDR3 is 14 amino acids long. Germline-derived CDR1 and CDR2 are SGHRS and YFSETQ. V lost 0 bases to trimming and J lost 0 bases, with 6 bases between them. The rearrangement links TRBV5-1 to TRBJ1-1, with D uncertain. The clonotype was recovered from a man between 65 and 79 years old with active or convalescent COVID-19. The sequencing input was peripheral blood. CDR3 amino acids: CASSLGGMNTEAFF. For the CDR3, the DNA is TGCGCCAGCAGCTTGGGCGGGATGAACACTGAAGCTTTCTTT.